The present entry profiles one TCR beta chain with its context. Its antigen is not known. The CDR3 extends over 13 amino acids. Looked up from germline, CDR1 is SEHNR and CDR2 is FQNEAQ (reference sequence). Trimming removed 5 bases at V and 3 bases at J, with 11 bases between. The data are from a study of OX40 agonist ivuxolimab in advanced cancers. Study at large: Across the patients, intravenous ivuxolimab was delivered every 2 weeks at 0.01 to 10 mg/kg.

Broader study findings: Averaging showed that CD8+ T cells had more expanded clones than CD4+ did. Circulating CD4+ and CD8+ T cells showed clonal expansion by week 6 at 0.1 to 3.0 mg/kg.

Clones were read by immunoSEQ multiplex PCR, and TCRdb kept only the in-frame ones, dropping some. The sample carries approximately 31,000 clones, 65% to 80% recorded once. The timepoints at which blood was sampled were baseline, cycle 4 day 1, and cycle 7 day 1. The clonotype was recovered from an adult with an advanced solid tumor such as melanoma, head and neck, liver or kidney cancer. Sequences were derived from CD4+ or CD8+ T cells sorted from blood, sampled in a trial of the OX40 agonist ivuxolimab. The rearrangement uses TRBV7-9 and TRBJ2-7; TRBD2 might be the D (5 bases). The CDR3 DNA is TGTGCCAGCAGCCGGGCCGGGGACTACGAGCAGTACTTC. Amino acid sequence: CASSRAGDYEQYF.